The source of this T cell receptor (beta chain) is a study of shared T cell receptors in the human thymus. V lost 3 bases and J lost 1, with 15 bases in between. CDR3 length: 16 residues. Germline lookup yields CDR1 MNHEY and CDR2 SVGAGI. TCRdb's table, derived via immunoSEQ multiplex PCR, lists solely in-frame clones and lacks some. The sample lists 540,000 or so clones; approximately 80% were seen once. This sample also belongs to another study, concerning human thymus T cells. Per that paper: Thymic and blood repertoires seemed to favor certain V and J genes.

Sequencing was done on a sample of thymocytes. This chain connects TRBV6-5 to TRBJ1-2; D is possibly TRBD1 (6 bases). The clonotype was recovered from a boy younger than two with a congenital heart defect. CDR3 in amino acids: CASSYSDGGLNYGYTF. CDR3 coding DNA: TGTGCCAGCAGTTATTCCGACGGGGGGCTTAACTATGGCTACACCTTC.